This T cell receptor (beta chain) was recovered during a study of shared clonotypes between healthy human individuals. The material for each subset, its genomic DNA, was split evenly across several immunoSEQ plates. Profiled with immunoSEQ multiplex PCR; TCRdb holds only in-frame clones, not every one. This sample has hundreds of thousands of clones, with around 78% found just once. Notes on the study in general: How much donors shared clonotypes was expected to be affected by sequencing depth.

Germline values: CDR1 MDHEN, CDR2 SYDVKM. The CDR3 covers 14 residues. This clone was found once. Its antigen is unidentified. Specimen: PBMCs. This chain joins TRBV28 and TRBJ2-5, with D hard to call. The J call may not be correct, given that the DNA end is closer to TRBJ2-7. The TCR originated in a woman aged 40 to 50 in good health. Some clones in this sample may be carry-over from other donors' samples. In nucleotides, the CDR3 is TGTGCCAGCAGTTTGATGCCGTCATCCTACGAGCAGTACTTC. Translating it yields CASSLMPSSYEQYF.